This TCR beta chain emerged from a study of CD8+ T cells in alopecia areata. Looking at the study overall: Treated individuals took tofacitinib by mouth, 5 to 10 mg twice daily. Overall study results and limits: Among the top 100, expanded CD8+ clones, as well as scalp clonality, were significantly decreased by tofacitinib. Possibly as an HLA-related effect, TCR sharing across patients appeared less clear than in mice.

Once RNA had been extracted, it was reverse transcribed into cDNA to act as the sequencing template. Measured with immunoSEQ multiplex PCR; TCRdb has only the in-frame clones, and not every one. The sample gives about 200,000 clones, 58% of which show up once; 5% to 6% is in the top ten. Treatment: oral pan-JAK inhibitor, 5-10 mg twice daily. Worth noting for this clone: What it binds is unknown.

The germline V gene encodes CDR1 SGHTA and CDR2 FQGNSA. CDR3 size: 15 residues. J gave up 0 bases and V 7 bases, and 9 bases lay outside the gene matches. Sequencing used CD4+ T cells sorted from blood, obtained at week 24, from a patient treated with tofacitinib. V usage is TRBV7-2 and J usage is TRBJ2-7, with 7 bases fitting TRBD2. The receptor comes from a human donor with alopecia areata. The CDR3 loop reads CASTIGGRSSYEQYF. Written as DNA, the CDR3 is TGTGCCAGCACAATCGGGGGGAGGAGCTCCTACGAGCAGTACTTC.